This T cell receptor (beta chain) was profiled in a study of T-cell reconstitution after alpha-beta-depleted transplantation in children listed by TCRdb under 2016. With respect to the entire study: The study quantitatively tracked T-cell immune reconstitution after TCRalphabeta/CD19-depleted allogeneic hematopoietic cell transplantation in children using TCR repertoire profiling.

The library came from PCR. Reads for this sample came from an Illumina HiSeq 2500. Molecular barcoding was employed in the preparation of TCR libraries, with unique molecular identifiers being used to normalize TCRbeta repertoire quantification. TCRdb passed the public sequencing reads through fastp at Q25 and MiXCR, retaining productive beta sequences. Every CDR3 protein is listed once, alongside the most common genes and DNA of its rows. The sample yields some 520,000 distinct CDR3 sequences; approximately 30% were counted once. The top ten clonotypes cover 2% to 2.5% of the sample. On this clonotype: It lacks a known antigen. Nothing much larger sits one base from this clone, and base qualities are not available.

The germline V gene sets CDR1 to KGHSH and CDR2 to LQKENI. Including the terminal cysteine and phenylalanine, the CDR3 comprises 13 residues. Only CDR3 DNA remains: 39 bases, in frame from the first base. V was cut back by 0 bases and J by 8 bases, leaving a gap of 8 bases between them. The input for sequencing was PBMCs from the stem cell graft donor, taken from the stem cell graft. The receptor comes from a human donor who donated a stem cell graft to a child with aplastic anemia. Here the chain combines TRBV18 and TRBJ2-1, with no D gene named confidently. The CDR3 corresponds to CASSPPVNHEQFF. The sequence in DNA is TGTGCCAGCTCACCACCGGTGAATCATGAGCAGTTCTTC.